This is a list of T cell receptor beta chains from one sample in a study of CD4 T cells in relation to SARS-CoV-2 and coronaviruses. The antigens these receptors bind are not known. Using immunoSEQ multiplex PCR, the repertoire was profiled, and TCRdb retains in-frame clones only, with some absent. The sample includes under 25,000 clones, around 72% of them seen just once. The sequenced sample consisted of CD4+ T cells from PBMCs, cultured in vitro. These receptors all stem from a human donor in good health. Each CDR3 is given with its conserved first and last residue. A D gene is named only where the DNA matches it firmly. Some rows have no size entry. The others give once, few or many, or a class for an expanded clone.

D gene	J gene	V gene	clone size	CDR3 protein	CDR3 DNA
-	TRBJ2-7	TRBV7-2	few	CASSPPGAAAYEQYF	TGTGCCAGCAGCCCCCCAGGAGCGGCTGCCTACGAGCAGTACTTC
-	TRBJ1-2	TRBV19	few	CASSEQQANYGYTF	TGTGCCAGTAGTGAGCAACAGGCTAACTATGGCTACACCTTC
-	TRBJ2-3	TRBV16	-	CASSQPGGSTDTQYF	TGTGCCAGCAGCCAACCTGGGGGCAGCACAGATACGCAGTATTTT
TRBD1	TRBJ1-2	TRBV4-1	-	CASSLRDSGYYGYTF	TGCGCCAGCAGCTTAAGGGACAGCGGATACTATGGCTACACCTTC
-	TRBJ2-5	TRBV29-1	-	CSGPGLRQETQYF	TGCAGCGGCCCTGGACTGCGCCAAGAGACCCAGTACTTC
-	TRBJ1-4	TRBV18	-	CASRSTDPNEKLFF	TGTGCCAGCCGTTCGACGGACCCTAATGAAAAACTGTTTTTT
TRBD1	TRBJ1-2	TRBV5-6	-	CASSLVGTGAHGYTF	TGTGCCAGCAGCTTGGTTGGGACAGGGGCGCATGGCTACACCTTC
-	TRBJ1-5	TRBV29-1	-	CSVELAGAGQPQHF	TGCAGCGTTGAACTGGCTGGGGCAGGTCAGCCCCAGCATTTT
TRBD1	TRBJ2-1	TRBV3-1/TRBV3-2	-	CASSQSDRGQYNEQFF	TGTGCCAGCAGCCAATCGGACAGGGGGCAGTACAATGAGCAGTTCTTC
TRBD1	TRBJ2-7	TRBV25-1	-	CASSLPGQVYEQYF	TGTGCCAGCAGCCTGCCGGGACAGGTGTACGAGCAGTACTTC
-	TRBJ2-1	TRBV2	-	CASSELTNLRTSDNEQFF	TGTGCCAGCAGTGAATTAACGAACCTGCGGACTTCCGACAATGAGCAGTTCTTC
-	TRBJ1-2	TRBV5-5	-	CASSLGLAGYTF	TGTGCCAGCAGCTTGGGCTTAGCTGGCTACACCTTC
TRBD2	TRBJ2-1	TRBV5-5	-	CASPGLRLSNEQFF	TGTGCCAGCCCGGGACTACGACTATCCAATGAGCAGTTCTTC
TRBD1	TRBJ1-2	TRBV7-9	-	CASSLTGGIDGYTF	TGTGCCAGCAGCTTAACAGGGGGCATTGATGGCTACACCTTC